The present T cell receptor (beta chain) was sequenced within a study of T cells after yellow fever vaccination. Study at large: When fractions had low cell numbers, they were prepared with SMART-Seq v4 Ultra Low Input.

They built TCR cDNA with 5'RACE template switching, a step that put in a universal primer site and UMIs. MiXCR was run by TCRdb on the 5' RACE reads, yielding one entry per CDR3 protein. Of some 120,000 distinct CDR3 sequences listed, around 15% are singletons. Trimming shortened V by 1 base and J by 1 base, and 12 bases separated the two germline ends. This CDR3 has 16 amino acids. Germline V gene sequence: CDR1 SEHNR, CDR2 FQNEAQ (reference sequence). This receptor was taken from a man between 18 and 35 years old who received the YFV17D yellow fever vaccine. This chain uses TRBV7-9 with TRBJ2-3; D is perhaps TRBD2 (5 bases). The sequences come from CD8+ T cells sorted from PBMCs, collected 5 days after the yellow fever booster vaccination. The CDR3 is CASSLGYTRGTDTQYF. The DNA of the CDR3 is TGTGCCAGCAGCTTAGGGTACACGAGGGGCACAGATACGCAGTATTTT.